Shown below are 17 T cell receptor beta chains from a single sample sequenced in a study of cytomegalovirus exposure and HLA in healthy donors. The PCR ran on 60 Vbeta and 13 Jbeta primers. Some clones are missing from TCRdb's copy, which holds only in-frame ones; the method was immunoSEQ multiplex PCR. This sample has about 160,000 clones; roughly 65% occur once, and the top ten carry 4.7%. The sample was PBMCs. The receptors were gathered from a man aged 18 to 30 in good health and CMV-seropositive.

This clone was observed a handful of times. The chain combines TRBV14 with TRBJ2-5; TRBD1 matches 7 bases. V was pared by 2 bases and J by 2 bases, with 11 bases of the junction left unmatched. The CDR3 runs to 17 residues. CDR1 and CDR2 (germline): SGHDN, FVKESK. The CDR3 DNA is TGTGCCAGCAGCCAAATTCGGCTAGGGGGCTTTCAAGAGACCCAGTACTTC. It yields the protein CASSQIRLGGFQETQYF.

This chain links TRBV4-2 with TRBJ2-2; TRBD1 might be the D (6 bases). Germline V gives CDR1 LGHNA, CDR2 YNFKEQ. This CDR3 has 16 amino acids. V was trimmed by 4 bases and J by 1 base, leaving 13 bases between them. The DNA for the CDR3 is TGTGCCAGCAGCCGACCAGGGGAGCGGAACACCGGGGAGCTGTTTTTT. This encodes CASSRPGERNTGELFF.

The rearrangement uses TRBV5-1 and TRBJ2-3; TRBD2 agrees at 12 bases. Germline CDR1 SGHRS, CDR2 YFSETQ. The CDR3 is 16 residues long. The V gene end was trimmed by 6 bases and the J gene end by 1 base; junction bases not matched to a gene: 6. CDR3 coding DNA: TGCGCCAGCACCCCTAGCGGGGGGGCACGCACAGATACGCAGTATTTT. It codes for CASTPSGGARTDTQYF.

The gene calls are TRBV29-1 and TRBJ1-2, with D hard to call. This CDR3 is built from 13 residues. Germline-derived CDR1 and CDR2 are SQVTM and ANQGSEA. V lost 2 bases, J lost 5 bases, and 12 bases lay in between. The chain's CDR3 is CSVESRLGYGYTF. In DNA form, the CDR3 reads TGCAGCGTTGAAAGCAGGCTCGGATATGGCTACACCTTC.

The chain uses TRBV7-9 and TRBJ2-2; no clear D gene. With 3 bases removed from V and 7 bases from J, the gap between germline ends came to 6 bases. Germline loops: CDR1 SEHNR, CDR2 FQNEAQ (reference sequence). The CDR3 is 12 amino acids. This CDR3 reads CASSFAVGELFF. Written as DNA, the CDR3 is TGTGCCAGCAGCTTTGCGGTCGGGGAGCTGTTTTTT.

The V call is TRBV5-4, the J call TRBJ1-4; 8 nucleotides match TRBD1. V lost 4 bases and J lost 3; bases outside the gene matches: 5. The germline V gene encodes CDR1 SGHNT and CDR2 YYREEE (reference sequence). This CDR3 region has 15 residues. The CDR3 spells CASSRPGQANEKLFF. DNA for the CDR3: TGTGCCAGCAGCCGCCCGGGACAGGCTAATGAAAAACTGTTTTTT. Looking up the rest from reference TRBV5-4 and TRBJ1-4 gives the full variable domain: ETGVTQSPTHLIKTRGQQVTLRCSSQSGHNTVSWYQQALGQGPQFIFQYYREEENGRGNFPPRFSGLQFPNYSSELNVNALELDDSALYLCASSRPGQANEKLFFGSGTQLSVL.

This chain uses TRBV19 with TRBJ1-2, with 7 bases lining up with TRBD1. V lost 4 bases and J lost 4; bases outside the gene matches: 3. Per the germline V gene, CDR1 is LNHDA and CDR2 is SQIVND (reference sequence). CDR3 length: 13 amino acids. This CDR3 is CASSTDRVYGYTF. As DNA, the CDR3 is TGTGCCAGTAGTACCGACAGGGTCTATGGCTACACCTTC.

This chain uses TRBV4-1 with TRBJ2-4; TRBD2 is a possible D gene (6 bases). The CDR3 has 19 amino acids. CDR1 is MGHRA, CDR2 YSYEKL, per germline. Trimming shortened V by 1 base and J by 2 bases, and 21 bases separated the two germline ends. The CDR3 DNA is TGCGCCAGCAGCCAAGTCTCGCCGACTAGACTCATTCCCAAAAACATTCAGTACTTC. This translates into CASSQVSPTRLIPKNIQYF.

Regarding this clone: This sample also contains other DNA sequences that code for the same CDR3. The rearrangement joins TRBV27 to TRBJ1-5; 10 bases match TRBD1. V was pared by 4 bases and J by 2 bases, with 2 bases of the junction left unmatched. Germline CDR1 MNHEY, CDR2 SMNVEV (reference sequence). The CDR3 consists of 15 residues. CDR3 sequence: CASSSGQGGNQPQHF. The CDR3 nucleotides read TGTGCCAGCAGTTCTGGACAGGGGGGCAATCAGCCCCAGCATTTT.

This chain links TRBV5-4 with TRBJ1-4; 8 positions match TRBD1. With 0 bases clipped from V and 8 bases from J, the junction kept 6 bases outside the gene matches. The V gene's germline CDR1 is SGHNT and CDR2 YYREEE (reference sequence). There are 15 residues in the CDR3. CDR3 amino acids: CASSLGGQGYEKLFF. The CDR3 region has the DNA TGTGCCAGCAGCTTGGGCGGACAGGGATACGAAAAACTGTTTTTT.

V is TRBV19 and J is TRBJ2-7, with D perhaps matching TRBD1 (6 bases). The CDR3 loop spans 13 amino acids. Germline CDR1 and CDR2: LNHDA and SQIVND (reference sequence). The V end was cut by 2 bases, the J end by 3 bases, with 8 bases between. CDR3 amino acids: CASSIRTVYEQYV. The CDR3 coding sequence is TGTGCCAGTAGTATAAGGACAGTCTACGAGCAGTACGTC.

The chain uses TRBV7-2 and TRBJ1-1, with TRBD1 identical over 8 bases. V was pared by 2 bases and J by 0 bases, with 5 bases of the junction left unmatched. The CDR3 spans 16 residues. The germline V gene has CDR1 SGHTA and CDR2 FQGNSA. The DNA for the CDR3 is TGTGCCAGCAGCTTAAGGGGGGGACAGGTGAACACTGAAGCTTTCTTT. Translating it yields CASSLRGGQVNTEAFF.

The chain is built from TRBV9 and TRBJ2-6; 7 bases match TRBD2. The CDR3 runs to 16 residues. Germline assignment: CDR1 SGDLS and CDR2 YYNGEE. J lost 4 bases, V lost 3 bases, and 7 bases had no gene match. In DNA form, the CDR3 reads TGTGCCAGCAGCGAGAGGGGAGGGACCGGGGCCAACGTCCTGACTTTC. It yields the protein CASSERGGTGANVLTF.

The V and J genes are TRBV5-1 and TRBJ2-1; TRBD1 matches at 7 bases. The germline gives CDR1 SGHRS, CDR2 YFSETQ. Germline trimming cut 5 bases from V and 5 bases from J; bases unmatched to any gene: 10. The CDR3 extends over 15 amino acids. This CDR3 reads CASRPLGTANNEQFF. The CDR3 bases are TGCGCCAGCAGGCCCCTCGGGACAGCTAACAATGAGCAGTTCTTC.

The chain carries TRBV7-9 and TRBJ1-4; TRBD1 agrees at 7 bases. The CDR3 runs 15 residues. Losses at the gene ends were 1 base for V and 5 bases for J; bases not matched to a gene: 4. In germline, CDR1 is SEHNR, CDR2 FQNEAQ (reference sequence). In nucleotides, the CDR3 is TGTGCCAGCAGCTTAGAGACAGGGAGGAATGAAAAACTGTTTTTT. Residues: CASSLETGRNEKLFF.

This CDR3 is CAWTSGRGVDEQFF. The CDR3 DNA sequence: TGTGCCTGGACTAGCGGGAGGGGGGTGGATGAGCAGTTCTTC. The chain has TRBV30 and TRBJ2-1; TRBD2 matches at 12 bases. J gave up 8 bases and V 4 bases, and 6 bases lay outside the gene matches. This CDR3 is 14 amino acids long. Germline loops: CDR1 GTSNPN, CDR2 SVGIG (reference sequence).

The V and J genes are TRBV7-9 and TRBJ2-7; perhaps TRBD2 as D (5 bases). The CDR3 sequence is 13 residues long. Germline assignment: CDR1 SEHNR and CDR2 FQNEAQ (reference sequence). Trimming stripped 3 bases from V and 2 bases from J, with 8 bases between. The CDR3 DNA sequence: TGTGCCAGCAGCTTGGGGAGCACCTACGAGCAGTACGTC. Translating it yields CASSLGSTYEQYV.